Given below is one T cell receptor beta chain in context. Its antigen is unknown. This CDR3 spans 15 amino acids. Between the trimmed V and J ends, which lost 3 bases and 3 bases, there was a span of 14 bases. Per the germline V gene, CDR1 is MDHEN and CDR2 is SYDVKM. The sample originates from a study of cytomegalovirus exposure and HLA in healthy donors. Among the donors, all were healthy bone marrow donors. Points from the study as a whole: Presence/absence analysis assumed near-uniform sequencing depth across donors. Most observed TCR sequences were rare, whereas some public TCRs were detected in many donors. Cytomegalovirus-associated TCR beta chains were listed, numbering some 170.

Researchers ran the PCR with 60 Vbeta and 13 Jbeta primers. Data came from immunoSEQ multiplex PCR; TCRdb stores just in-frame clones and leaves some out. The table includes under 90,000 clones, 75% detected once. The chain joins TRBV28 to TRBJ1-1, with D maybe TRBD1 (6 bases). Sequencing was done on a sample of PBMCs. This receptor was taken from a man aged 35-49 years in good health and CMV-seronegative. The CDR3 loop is CASSFSGGQDTEAFF. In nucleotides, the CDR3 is TGTGCCAGCAGTTTTTCCGGGGGGCAGGACACTGAAGCTTTCTTT.